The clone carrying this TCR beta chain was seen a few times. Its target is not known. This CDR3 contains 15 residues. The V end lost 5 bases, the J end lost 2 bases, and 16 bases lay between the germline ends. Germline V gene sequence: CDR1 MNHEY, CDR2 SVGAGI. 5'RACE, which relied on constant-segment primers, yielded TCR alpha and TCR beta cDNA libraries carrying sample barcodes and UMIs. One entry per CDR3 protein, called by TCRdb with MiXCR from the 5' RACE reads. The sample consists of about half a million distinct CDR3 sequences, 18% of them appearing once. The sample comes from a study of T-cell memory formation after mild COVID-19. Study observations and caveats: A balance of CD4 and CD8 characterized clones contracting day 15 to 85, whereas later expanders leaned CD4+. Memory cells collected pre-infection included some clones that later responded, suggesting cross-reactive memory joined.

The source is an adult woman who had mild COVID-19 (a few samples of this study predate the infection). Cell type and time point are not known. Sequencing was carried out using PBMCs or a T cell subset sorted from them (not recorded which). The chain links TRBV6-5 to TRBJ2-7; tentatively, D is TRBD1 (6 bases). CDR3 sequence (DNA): TGTGCCAGCAGTCAAACAGGGTCTTTGGCCTACGAGCAGTACTTC. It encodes CASSQTGSLAYEQYF.